Listed here is a single T cell receptor beta chain. The sample belongs to a study of cytomegalovirus exposure and HLA in healthy donors. V lost 3 bases to trimming and J lost 10 bases, with 16 bases between them. This CDR3 spans 14 amino acids. Germline CDR1 is KGHSH and CDR2 is LQKENI. Vbeta (60) and Jbeta (13) primers were used in the PCR. Data came from immunoSEQ multiplex PCR; TCRdb stores just in-frame clones and leaves some out. This repertoire shows 150,000 to 250,000 clones, 82% found once; its top ten account for 0.098%. The rearrangement joins TRBV18 to TRBJ2-1; D not certain. The sequenced sample was PBMCs. The clonotype originates from a boy aged 2 to 9 in good health and CMV-seronegative. Written as DNA, the CDR3 is TGTGCCAGCTCACCCTCCTATGGCAGCGACGAGCAGTTCTTC. This encodes CASSPSYGSDEQFF.